These 6 T cell receptor beta chains were sequenced from one sample in a study of OX40 agonist ivuxolimab in advanced cancers. The data were produced by immunoSEQ multiplex PCR, yet TCRdb's version contains in-frame clones alone and is incomplete. The data show approximately 70,000 clones, roughly four fifths seen once. The sequencing used CD4+ or CD8+ T cells sorted from blood, collected in a trial of the OX40 agonist ivuxolimab. The receptor source for this set is an adult with an advanced solid tumor such as melanoma, head and neck, liver or kidney cancer.

The rearrangement links TRBV5-5 to TRBJ1-1; TRBD1 is a possible D gene (5 bases). Germline CDR1 reads SGHKS; CDR2 reads YYEKEE (reference sequence). This CDR3 is 14 amino acids long. With 1 base removed from V and 4 bases from J, the gap between germline ends came to 11 bases. The CDR3 coding sequence is TGTGCCAGCAGCTTGACAGGCTCGCTCACTGAAGCTTTCTTT. This sequence encodes CASSLTGSLTEAFF.

V gene TRBV28 combines with J gene TRBJ2-1; D is uncertain. V was trimmed by 10 bases and J by 8 bases, leaving 9 bases between them. Per the germline V gene, CDR1 is MDHEN and CDR2 is SYDVKM. This CDR3 has 10 residues. The CDR3 sequence is CATQVDEQFF. The CDR3 DNA is TGTGCCACCCAAGTTGATGAGCAGTTCTTC.

This clone has a single count. The V call is TRBV7-3, the J call TRBJ1-1; D might be TRBD1 (6 bases). Germline loops: CDR1 SGHTA, CDR2 FQGTGA. The CDR3 runs 14 residues. The V and J ends lost 5 bases and 5 bases respectively, with 15 bases between them. Here the CDR3 reads CASSETGIRTEAFF. DNA for the CDR3: TGTGCCAGCAGCGAAACAGGGATACGAACTGAAGCTTTCTTT.

The CDR3 loop is CASSRDGQTTGNTIYF. CDR3 DNA sequence: TGTGCCAGCTCACGTGACGGACAGACAACTGGAAACACCATATATTTT. The chain has TRBV18 and TRBJ1-3, with a weak D call TRBD1 (6 bases). V was shortened by 4 bases and J by 2 bases, with 15 bases between the two germline ends. CDR3 length: 16 residues. Germline CDR1 reads KGHSH; CDR2 reads LQKENI.

J is TRBJ1-2 and V is TRBV5-1; possibly TRBD1 for D (5 bases). The germline V gene has CDR1 SGHRS and CDR2 YFSETQ. The CDR3 runs 16 residues. The V end lost 0 bases, the J end lost 0 bases, and 12 bases lay between the germline ends. CDR3 sequence: CASSLAQGRTNYGYTF. The CDR3 nucleotides read TGCGCCAGCAGCTTGGCCCAGGGCAGGACTAACTATGGCTACACCTTC.

This sequence joins TRBV4-1 and TRBJ2-1, with 10 bases fitting TRBD2. Trimming took 0 bases from V and 9 from J; bases not matched to a gene: 14. Germline V lookup: CDR1 MGHRA, CDR2 YSYEKL. CDR3 length: 18 residues. The CDR3 region has the DNA TGCGCCAGCAGCCAAGATAGGGATAGCGGGGGGCCCAGAGGTGAGCAGTTCTTC. It translates to CASSQDRDSGGPRGEQFF.